What follows is one TCR beta chain and its context. Its antigen is still unknown. No much larger clone is present one base from it, and per-base qualities are unavailable. The CDR3 covers 8 residues, taking in both the cysteine and the phenylalanine. The only DNA kept is the CDR3, 24 bases in frame from the first base. The germline V gene encodes CDR1 DFQATT and CDR2 SNEGSKA (reference sequence). Relative to germline, V is 6 bases shorter and J is 12 bases shorter, with 8 bases between their ends. Library preparation employed the immunoSEQ multiplex PCR assay. In the paper's pipeline: A statistical classification framework was built for diagnosing cytomegalovirus status from the catalog of TCR beta chain sequences. Imported from immuneACCESS, the table was reduced by TCRdb to in-frame sequences with V and J called. These copies leave out some clones; in studies compared against another copy, an unresolved V gene accounts for under half, and the cause of the remainder is not known. V, J and clone size are those of that table, while D and trimming were read from the DNA. For this sample there are 120,000 to 150,000 clones; 86% appear just once. Of the sample, approximately 3% falls within the top ten clones.

Separate from the approximately 730-subject first cohort, the validation cohort of roughly 130 subjects was the group to which the donors belonged. This specimen belongs to a study of cytomegalovirus exposure and HLA in healthy donors (dated by TCRdb to between 2016 and 2019). Some background on the complete study: The 700 or so repertoires of the first cohort and the 120 validation repertoires were produced on the same platform, according to a later analysis. To predict cytomegalovirus infection status, the study combined high-throughput TCR immunosequencing, statistical association of individual TCRs with disease status, and machine learning. Besides the first cohort of 550 to 750 subjects, a separate validation cohort made up of 120 or so different subjects was used. The aim of the study was to test whether cataloging public T cell receptors could identify signatures of past pathogen exposure. The investigation overall reported the following: The authors suggested that the approach could potentially be generalized to other disease states and immunological phenotypes. A few of the identified cytomegalovirus-associated TCR beta chains were confirmed in vitro to be specific for cytomegalovirus antigens. A total of roughly 160 TCR beta chains were listed by the study as associated with cytomegalovirus. In both the original and validation cohorts, the classifier was reported to diagnose cytomegalovirus status with high specificity and sensitivity. The validation cohort had no HLA typing available for a later analysis, so co-occurrence within that cohort was assessed over all 110 or so repertoires. While some public TCRs were present in many individuals, most TCR sequences turned up only very rarely across donors. Of the cluster scores, roughly 95% were above 0 in a later analysis, which found that TCRs clustered in the first cohort also tended to co-occur in the approximately 120 validation repertoires.

The sequenced sample consisted of PBMCs. The chain is made from TRBV20-1 and TRBJ1-1; there is no confident call for the D gene. This TCR came from a man aged 18 to 30 in good health and CMV-seronegative. The DNA reads TGCAGTGCAGAGGCGACTTTCTTT. Its coded protein is CSAEATFF.